These 32 T cell receptor beta chains were all obtained from the same sample, sequenced in a study of beta chain features in type 1 diabetes. Study-level findings and limits: There was a moderate but significant shortening of TCRB CDR3s in all four CD4+ subsets of Type 1 diabetes patients.

Antigen specificity for these receptors is unknown. As every portion of the isolated RNA was reverse transcribed, the sequencing read expressed TCRB transcripts. Data came from immunoSEQ multiplex PCR; TCRdb stores just in-frame clones and leaves some out. This sample carries a few hundred thousand clones, roughly 13% of them seen once, and the ten largest clones take roughly 0.018%. Sequencing was carried out using naive CD4+ T cells from blood. The receptor set was obtained from a man younger than 45 with type 1 diabetes.

This clone was found a few times. The CDR3 coding sequence is TGTGCCATCAGTGAGTCGGCGGGAGGGCCTTACAATGAGCAGTTCTTC. This encodes CAISESAGGPYNEQFF. The chain recombines TRBV10-3 with TRBJ2-1; TRBD2 matches 9 bases. V was clipped by 0 bases and J by 4 bases; unmatched bases: 4. CDR3 length: 16 amino acids. The germline V gene encodes CDR1 ENHRY and CDR2 SYGVKD.

This chain joins TRBV9 and TRBJ2-5; TRBD2 agrees at 14 bases. Per germline, CDR1 SGDLS and CDR2 YYNGEE. The CDR3 covers 16 residues. Trimming at V came to 0 bases and at J to 3 bases, leaving 1 base not matched to a gene. The chain's CDR3 is CASSVGGLAGEETQYF. CDR3 nucleotide sequence: TGTGCCAGCAGCGTAGGGGGACTAGCGGGAGAAGAGACCCAGTACTTC.

The V and J genes are TRBV15 and TRBJ2-3; 14 bases map to TRBD2. The germline gives CDR1 LNHNV, CDR2 YYDKDF (reference sequence). V was clipped by 3 bases and J by 0 bases; unmatched bases: 5. The CDR3 contains 18 residues. Here the CDR3 reads CATSSVRLAGGSTDTQYF. The CDR3 nucleotides are TGTGCCACCAGCAGCGTTAGACTAGCGGGAGGGAGCACAGATACGCAGTATTTT.

This clone was seen more than once but under ten times. This chain uses TRBV6-5 with TRBJ1-2; 7 nucleotides line up with TRBD1. The V and J ends lost 6 bases and 6 bases, in that order; junction bases with no gene match: 10. The CDR3 consists of 14 residues. Germline loops: CDR1 MNHEY, CDR2 SVGAGI. The CDR3 sequence is CASRAVDRLNGYTF. Written as DNA, the CDR3 is TGTGCCAGCAGAGCCGTGGACAGGTTGAATGGCTACACCTTC.

The V gene is TRBV29-1, the J gene TRBJ2-2; no clear D gene. The germline V gene encodes CDR1 SQVTM and CDR2 ANQGSEA. CDR3 length: 14 residues. The V gene lost 6 bases and the J gene lost 7 bases, with 18 bases spanning the gap. The CDR3 DNA sequence: TGCAGCGTCCTTACATCCCGTTCTGTCGGGGAGCTGTTTTTT. Protein product: CSVLTSRSVGELFF.

This clone was observed a handful of times. The chain's CDR3 is CASSQSPQRAYSYEQYF. The CDR3, as DNA: TGTGCCAGCAGCCAGTCCCCTCAGCGGGCCTACTCCTACGAGCAGTACTTC. The V call is TRBV4-2, the J call TRBJ2-7; D possibly corresponds to TRBD2 (6 bases). Germline CDR1 LGHNA, CDR2 YNFKEQ. This CDR3 is built from 17 residues. With 3 bases removed from V and 0 bases from J, the gap between germline ends came to 18 bases.

This sequence joins TRBV2 and TRBJ2-3; D perhaps matches TRBD2 (5 bases). The CDR3 sequence is 13 residues long. V dropped 6 bases and J dropped 8 bases, with 15 bases sitting between them. In germline, CDR1 is SNHLY, CDR2 FYNNEI. The DNA of the CDR3 is TGTGCCAGCAGGGGAGTTGGCACGGGTACGCAGTATTTT. Residues: CASRGVGTGTQYF.

V usage is TRBV4-3 and J usage is TRBJ2-1; weak D call: TRBD1 (6 bases). The germline gives CDR1 LGHNA, CDR2 YSLEER. V lost 0 bases to trimming and J lost 6 bases, with 15 bases between them. The CDR3 runs 16 residues. The CDR3 reads CASSQDPQQGSNEQFF. CDR3 DNA: TGCGCCAGCAGCCAAGATCCCCAGCAGGGGTCCAATGAGCAGTTCTTC.

The V and J genes are TRBV5-1 and TRBJ2-1, with 14 bases lining up with TRBD2. CDR1 is SGHRS and CDR2 is YFSETQ in the germline V gene. The CDR3 has 15 amino acids. J lost 12 bases, V lost 4 bases, and 9 bases had no gene match. The CDR3 DNA follows: TGCGCCAGCAGCCTAGGGACTAGCGGGAGCTTGGCGCAGTTCTTC. Protein sequence: CASSLGTSGSLAQFF.

This clone was found a few times. CDR3 nucleotides: TGTGCCAGCAGTGAAATGGGGACTAGCGGTCACAATGAGCAGTTCTTC. It encodes CASSEMGTSGHNEQFF. The J gene is TRBJ2-1, the V gene TRBV2; TRBD2 aligns across 11 bases. From germline, CDR1 is SNHLY and CDR2 FYNNEI. There are 16 residues in the CDR3. V lost 2 bases to trimming and J lost 5 bases; unmatched junction nucleotides: 5.

V and J are TRBV28 and TRBJ2-5; unclear D gene. Trimming removed 6 bases from V and 4 bases from J, with 15 bases in between. Per germline, CDR1 MDHEN and CDR2 SYDVKM. The CDR3 runs 14 residues. This CDR3 reads CASSPIATRETQYF. The CDR3 nucleotides are TGTGCCAGCAGCCCTATAGCCACCAGAGAGACCCAGTACTTC.

The V and J genes are TRBV6-5 and TRBJ1-2; no firm D call. Trimming left V 0 bases short and J 3 bases short, with 11 bases between. The CDR3 is 15 amino acids. Per the germline V gene, CDR1 is MNHEY and CDR2 is SVGAGI. The DNA of the CDR3 is TGTGCCAGCAGTTACTCGGGGAACGGGGACTATGGCTACACCTTC. Protein product: CASSYSGNGDYGYTF.

This clone was counted a few times. The V and J genes are TRBV5-4 and TRBJ2-7; a possible D gene is TRBD1 (6 bases). Germline V gene data show CDR1 as SGHNT and CDR2 as YYREEE (reference sequence). This CDR3 contains 15 residues. V lost 4 bases to trimming and J lost 3 bases, with 17 bases between them. The CDR3 bases are TGTGCCAGCAGCGCTAGGGCAGGGGTGAACTACGAGCAGTACTTC. Translated, it gives CASSARAGVNYEQYF.

The chain is built from TRBV30 and TRBJ1-1, with D hard to call. Per the germline V gene, CDR1 is GTSNPN and CDR2 is SVGIG (reference sequence). With 2 bases removed from V and 1 base from J, the gap between germline ends came to 8 bases. The CDR3 contains 13 residues. CDR3 amino acids: CAWSPIGNTEAFF. CDR3 sequence (DNA): TGTGCCTGGAGTCCGATCGGGAACACTGAAGCTTTCTTT. Based on the CDR3 plus reference TRBV30 and TRBJ1-1, the full variable domain is SQTIHQWPATLVQPVGSPLSLECTVEGTSNPNLYWYRQAAGRGLQLLFYSVGIGQISSEVPQNLSASRPQDRQFILSSKKLLLSDSGFYLCAWSPIGNTEAFFGQGTRLTVV.

Note on this clone: At one boundary the junction diverges from the germline segment, which might be a read error. The chain has TRBV25-1 and TRBJ2-7; possible D gene TRBD2, 6 bases. CDR1 and CDR2 from the germline V gene are MGHDK and SYGVNS. The CDR3 spans 14 residues. Here the CDR3 DNA reads TGTGCCACCCTTAGGTGGGACTTATCCTACGGGCAGTACTTC. It encodes CATLRWDLSYGQYF.

This clone has a handful of counts. CDR3 DNA: TGTGCCTGGAGTGTAAGGGGGCTGGCAGATACGCAGTATTTT. Encoded protein: CAWSVRGLADTQYF. The V gene is TRBV30, the J gene TRBJ2-3; 7 bases are shared with TRBD1. Germline V CDR1 and CDR2: GTSNPN, SVGIG (reference sequence). This CDR3 is 14 amino acids long. The J segment lost 4 bases and the V segment lost 0 bases, leaving 4 bases of the junction unmatched.

There are a few counts of this clone. The gene calls are TRBV7-9 and TRBJ2-1, with a weak D call TRBD2 (6 bases). The germline V gene has CDR1 SEHNR and CDR2 FQNEAQ (reference sequence). V gave up 11 bases and J gave up 1 base, with 15 bases separating them. This CDR3 has 14 amino acids. This chain's CDR3 is CAASPEGSYNEQFF. The CDR3 bases are TGTGCCGCTTCCCCGGAGGGATCCTACAATGAGCAGTTCTTC.

This clone has a handful of counts. This chain links TRBV7-9 with TRBJ2-1; D gene uncertain. The V gene's germline CDR1 is SEHNR and CDR2 FQNEAQ (reference sequence). The CDR3 totals 12 residues. V gave up 3 bases and J gave up 8 bases, with 8 bases separating them. CDR3 DNA: TGTGCCAGCAGCTTTAGCATGGATGAGCAGTTCTTC. Protein: CASSFSMDEQFF.

The J gene is TRBJ2-3, the V gene TRBV21-1; the DNA was not used to check the table's D call, TRBD1. TRBV21-1 is annotated as a pseudogene. This CDR3 spans 17 amino acids. Written as DNA, the CDR3 is TGTGCCAGCAGCCGCGCCCCGTGGGGCACTCCCACAGATACGCAGTATTTT. It translates to CASSRAPWGTPTDTQYF.

This clone was recorded a few times. The V call is TRBV27, the J call TRBJ1-1; D perhaps matches TRBD1 (5 bases). The CDR3 runs to 17 residues. V shed 5 bases and J shed 0 bases, with 19 bases lying between them. Germline CDR1 is MNHEY and CDR2 is SMNVEV (reference sequence). CDR3 DNA sequence: TGTGCCAGCAGTCAAATGGGTTGGGGGGGATTGAACACTGAAGCTTTCTTT. Translated, it gives CASSQMGWGGLNTEAFF.

The chain links TRBV30 to TRBJ2-5; D is unclear. Germline V gives CDR1 GTSNPN, CDR2 SVGIG (reference sequence). The length of the CDR3 is 11 residues. The V gene lost 4 bases and the J gene lost 4 bases, with 7 bases spanning the gap. CDR3 sequence reads: CAWTPGETQYF. Here the CDR3 DNA reads TGTGCCTGGACTCCGGGAGAGACCCAGTACTTC.

This clone was counted between two and nine times. The chain links TRBV29-1 to TRBJ2-7; 7 positions agree with TRBD2. Germline CDR1 SQVTM, CDR2 ANQGSEA. The ends lost 4 bases at V and 1 base at J; junction bases unmatched: 4. The CDR3 loop spans 13 amino acids. The DNA of the CDR3 is TGCAGCGTTGGGACTAGACTTTCCTACGAGCAGTACTTC. It yields the protein CSVGTRLSYEQYF.

This chain joins TRBV5-6 and TRBJ1-1; no definite D call. Trimming took 4 bases from V and 7 from J, leaving 14 bases between them. The CDR3 has 13 amino acids. Germline assignment: CDR1 SGHDT and CDR2 YYEEEE. CDR3 region: CASSLGRRGEAFF. The CDR3 DNA reads TGTGCCAGCAGCCTAGGCCGACGTGGTGAAGCTTTCTTT. The whole variable domain, remainder taken from reference TRBV5-6 and TRBJ1-1, is DAGVTQSPTHLIKTRGQQVTLRCSPKSGHDTVSWYQQALGQGPQFIFQYYEEEERQRGNFPDRFSGHQFPNYSSELNVNALLLGDSALYLCASSLGRRGEAFFGQGTRLTVV.

J is TRBJ2-5 and V is TRBV11-2; D possibly corresponds to TRBD2 (7 bases). Germline values: CDR1 SGHAT, CDR2 FQNNGV. The CDR3 runs to 14 residues. Between the trimmed V and J ends, which lost 6 bases and 4 bases, there was a span of 15 bases. Here the CDR3 reads CASRRGGGGETQYF. The CDR3 DNA is TGTGCCAGCAGACGAGGGGGGGGTGGAGAGACCCAGTACTTC. Full variable domain (rest looked up from reference TRBV11-2 and TRBJ2-5): EAGVAQSPRYKIIEKRQSVAFWCNPISGHATLYWYQQILGQGPKLLIQFQNNGVVDDSQLPKDRFSAERLKGVDSTLKIQPAKLEDSAVYLCASRRGGGGETQYFGPGTRLLVL.

This clone has a handful of counts. The chain couples TRBV7-9 to TRBJ2-7; unclear D gene. CDR3 length: 12 residues. CDR1 is SEHNR, CDR2 FQNEAQ, per germline (reference sequence). Trimming removed 1 base at V and 4 bases at J, with 5 bases between. The CDR3 spells CASSLGSYEQYF. Written as DNA, the CDR3 is TGTGCCAGCAGCTTAGGTTCGTACGAGCAGTACTTC.

This rearrangement joins TRBV30 to TRBJ1-1; 7 bases are a match to TRBD1. CDR1 is GTSNPN, CDR2 SVGIG, per germline (reference sequence). V lost 1 base, J lost 4 bases, and 9 bases stayed unmatched. The CDR3 covers 15 residues. CDR3 nucleotide sequence: TGTGCCTGGAGTGCCCATGCAGGGGGGAGCACTGAAGCTTTCTTT. Translating it yields CAWSAHAGGSTEAFF.

This clone was seen a handful of times. Here the CDR3 reads CASNSQGTKNIQYF. CDR3 nucleotide sequence: TGTGCCAGCAACTCACAGGGGACCAAAAACATTCAGTACTTC. V gene TRBV2 combines with J gene TRBJ2-4; 7 positions agree with TRBD1. The ends lost 7 bases at V and 2 bases at J; junction bases unmatched: 5. The CDR3 runs 14 residues. Germline-derived CDR1 and CDR2 are SNHLY and FYNNEI.

This clone came up a few times. V and J are TRBV29-1 and TRBJ2-1; the match to TRBD1 covers 7 bases. CDR1 SQVTM and CDR2 ANQGSEA come from the germline V gene. After removal of 3 bases from V and 8 bases from J, the junction contained 10 bases not matched to a gene. The CDR3 runs to 14 residues. The CDR3 spells CSVDPRGLGDEQFF. The CDR3 DNA is TGCAGCGTTGACCCTAGGGGGCTGGGGGATGAGCAGTTCTTC.

There are a few counts of this clone. The sample contains more than one DNA sequence encoding this CDR3. The chain links TRBV7-9 to TRBJ1-5, with 8 positions matching TRBD1. Germline V gives CDR1 SEHNR, CDR2 FQNEAQ (reference sequence). The CDR3 loop spans 14 amino acids. V was clipped by 5 bases and J by 7 bases; unmatched bases: 7. The CDR3: CASSPGTGGQPQHF. DNA for the CDR3: TGTGCCAGCAGCCCCGGGACAGGAGGCCAGCCCCAGCATTTT.

This clone was detected a few times. CDR3 nucleotide sequence: TGTGCCAGCAGCCTCGACAGTGGTGGCTACACCTTC. Amino acids: CASSLDSGGYTF. The genes are TRBV7-9 and TRBJ1-2; D may be TRBD1 (5 bases). Germline V gene sequence: CDR1 SEHNR, CDR2 FQNEAQ (reference sequence). The CDR3 length is 12 residues. Trimming stripped 5 bases from V and 7 bases from J, with 11 bases between.

This clone was observed a handful of times. V is TRBV28 and J is TRBJ2-3; TRBD1 might be the D (6 bases). The CDR3 runs to 12 residues. The germline V gene encodes CDR1 MDHEN and CDR2 SYDVKM. The V end was cut by 8 bases, the J end by 4 bases, with 10 bases between. The CDR3, as DNA: TGTGCCAGCCGGACAGCTTCAGATACGCAGTATTTT. As protein: CASRTASDTQYF.

The chain combines TRBV7-3 with TRBJ2-1, with TRBD2 matching 8 bases. Trimming cost V 2 bases and J 6 bases; bases outside gene matches: 6. The germline V gene encodes CDR1 SGHTA and CDR2 FQGTGA. This CDR3 is 15 amino acids long. CDR3: CASSLPSGSLNEQFF. The CDR3 nucleotides read TGTGCCAGCAGCTTACCCAGCGGGAGTCTCAATGAGCAGTTCTTC.